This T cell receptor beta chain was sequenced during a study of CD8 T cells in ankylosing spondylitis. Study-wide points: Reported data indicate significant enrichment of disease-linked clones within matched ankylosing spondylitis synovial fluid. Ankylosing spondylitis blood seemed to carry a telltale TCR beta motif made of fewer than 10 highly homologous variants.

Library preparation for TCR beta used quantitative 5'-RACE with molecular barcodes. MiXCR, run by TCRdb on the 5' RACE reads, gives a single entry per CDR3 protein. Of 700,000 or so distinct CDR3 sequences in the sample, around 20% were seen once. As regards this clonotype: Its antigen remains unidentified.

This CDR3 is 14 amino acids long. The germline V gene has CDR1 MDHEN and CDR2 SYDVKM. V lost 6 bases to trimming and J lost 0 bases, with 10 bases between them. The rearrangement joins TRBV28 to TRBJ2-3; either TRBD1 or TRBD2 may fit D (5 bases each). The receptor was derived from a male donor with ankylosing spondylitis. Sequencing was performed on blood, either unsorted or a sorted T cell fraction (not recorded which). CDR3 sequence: CASRRDHSTDTQYF. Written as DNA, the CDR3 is TGTGCCAGCAGAAGGGACCATAGCACAGATACGCAGTATTTT.